The clone carrying this T cell receptor (beta chain) has more than one count but fewer than ten. No antigen is known for it. Trimming left V 5 bases short and J 3 bases short, with 20 bases between. The CDR3 spans 16 residues. The data were obtained in a study of regulatory T cells in long-lasting Graves disease. Study-wide background: The definition of persistent Graves' disease was over 5 years of antithyroid drugs with positive TSH receptor antibodies.

General observations from the study: It was possible that the small sample size reduced accuracy.

Arm-PCR of CDR3 regions with iRepertoire HTBI primers generated TCR beta libraries. Per the original data handling: Across the samples, identification revealed about 62 TRBV and around 14 TRBJ segments. TCRdb recomputed calls from the multiplex PCR reads with MiXCR, one row per CDR3 protein. The V and J calls shown here were made by TCRdb, not taken from the authors' results. The sample holds 300,000 to 500,000 distinct CDR3 sequences; less than 25% are singletons and the top ten take 20%. The time point: persistent/refractory GD, antithyroid drugs over 5 years with positive TRAb. Construction of the TCR library relied on RNA isolated from PBMCs. Patients met American Thyroid Association criteria for Graves' disease.

This specimen consisted of peripheral blood mononuclear cells (PBMCs), obtained when the disease was refractory, from a patient treated with antithyroid drugs. The sequence came from a female donor with Graves disease. V gene TRBV12-3 or TRBV12-4 combines with J gene TRBJ2-7; D may be TRBD2 (5 bases). In nucleotides, the CDR3 is TGTGCCAGCAGTAGATCTTGGGAGTTCCCCAACTACGAGCAGTACTTC. Its protein is CASSRSWEFPNYEQYF.